Shown below are 8 T cell receptor beta chains from a single sample sequenced in a study of cytomegalovirus exposure and HLA in healthy donors. Researchers ran the PCR with 60 Vbeta and 13 Jbeta primers. Sequencing used immunoSEQ multiplex PCR; TCRdb keeps in-frame clones, though not all of them. This sample carries about 160,000 clones, with under 2.5% going to the ten biggest clones. Source material: PBMCs. The receptors shown here come from a young man in good health and CMV-seronegative.

The V call is TRBV30, the J call TRBJ1-5, with TRBD1 matching 8 bases. CDR3 length equals 13 residues. V lost 8 bases to trimming and J lost 5 bases; unmatched junction nucleotides: 8. Germline V gene lookup returns CDR1 GTSNPN and CDR2 SVGIG (reference sequence). The CDR3 nucleotides read TGTGCCATTACCGGACAGGGCGATCAGCCCCAGCATTTT. It encodes CAITGQGDQPQHF.

This chain uses TRBV28 with TRBJ2-1, with D maybe TRBD2 (6 bases). V was clipped by 6 bases and J by 8 bases, with 17 bases between them. CDR3 length: 14 amino acids. In germline, CDR1 is MDHEN, CDR2 SYDVKM. Here the CDR3 reads CASRGGPAAHEQFF. CDR3 DNA sequence: TGTGCCAGCAGGGGGGGACCGGCGGCCCATGAGCAGTTCTTC.

V and J are TRBV6-5 and TRBJ1-5, with D unresolved. This CDR3 has 14 amino acids. Germline-derived CDR1 and CDR2 are MNHEY and SVGAGI. V gave up 6 bases and J gave up 1 base, with 10 bases separating them. The CDR3 sequence is CASSRTASNQPQHF. Here the CDR3 DNA reads TGTGCCAGCAGCAGGACTGCAAGCAATCAGCCCCAGCATTTT.

V is TRBV18 and J is TRBJ1-1; possibly TRBD1 for D (5 bases). V gave up 1 base and J gave up 3 bases, with 12 bases separating them. In germline, CDR1 is KGHSH, CDR2 LQKENI. The CDR3 covers 15 residues. The CDR3 reads CASSPRRGMDTEAFF. The CDR3 nucleotides read TGTGCCAGCTCACCACGAAGGGGCATGGACACTGAAGCTTTCTTT.

The V gene is TRBV11-3, the J gene TRBJ2-3, with D possibly TRBD2 on 5 matching bases. The germline CDR1 and CDR2 sequences are SGHNT and YENEEA. The V and J ends lost 5 bases and 6 bases respectively, with 12 bases between them. The CDR3 spans 13 residues. The CDR3 region has the DNA TGTGCCAGCAGCGAACTAGAATCGGATACGCAGTATTTT. This sequence encodes CASSELESDTQYF.

This chain links TRBV6-5 with TRBJ1-1, with TRBD1 identical over 8 bases. Per the germline V gene, CDR1 is MNHEY and CDR2 is SVGAGI. V shed 2 bases and J 3 bases; nucleotides not matched to a gene: 5. The CDR3 runs 15 residues. Written as DNA, the CDR3 is TGTGCCAGCAGTTACCCCGGACAGGGTTACACTGAAGCTTTCTTT. Translated, it gives CASSYPGQGYTEAFF.

The V and J genes are TRBV28 and TRBJ2-2; TRBD2 matches 12 bases. Trimming took 0 bases from V and 6 from J; bases not matched to a gene: 5. Per the germline V gene, CDR1 is MDHEN and CDR2 is SYDVKM. The CDR3 extends over 17 amino acids. CDR3 nucleotides: TGTGCCAGCAGTTTATGGGAGCTAGCGGGAGGGCCCGGGGAGCTGTTTTTT. It specifies CASSLWELAGGPGELFF.

The V gene is TRBV4-1, the J gene TRBJ2-7; no reliable D call. This CDR3 contains 15 residues. Germline values: CDR1 MGHRA, CDR2 YSYEKL. With 0 bases removed from V and 2 bases from J, the gap between germline ends came to 11 bases. The CDR3 DNA sequence: TGCGCCAGCAGCCAAGATAGCTCCCTAGCCTACGAGCAGTACTTC. This codes for CASSQDSSLAYEQYF.